Below, 4 T cell receptor beta chains from the same sample are listed, as sequenced in a study of post-analysis software for immune sequencing data. General study findings and limits: Roughly 5 TRBV segments, including TRBV5-6, TRBV5-1 and TRBV20-1, were more frequent in patients than controls.

These TCRs are of unknown antigen specificity. TCR beta libraries were prepared from cDNA with unique molecular identifiers. Via MiXCR, TCRdb re-called the PCR reads, giving one row per CDR3 protein. The repertoire holds fewer than 700,000 distinct CDR3 sequences, with around 40% as singletons. Source material: blood. These receptors were collected from a girl between 10 and 17 years old with multiple sclerosis.

V is TRBV2 and J is TRBJ1-2, with a tentative D call TRBD1 (5 bases). The CDR3 loop spans 13 amino acids. V lost 4 bases and J lost 6, with 12 bases in between. CDR1 is SNHLY, CDR2 FYNNEI, per germline. CDR3 in DNA: TGTGCCAGCAGTGGGGAGGGGTTCAATGGCTACACCTTC. This codes for CASSGEGFNGYTF.

This clonotype turned up a few times. The chain recombines TRBV7-7 with TRBJ2-1; 8 nucleotides align to TRBD2. Looked up from germline, CDR1 is SSHAT and CDR2 is FNYEAQ (reference sequence). With V trimmed by 6 bases and J by 10 bases, 8 bases remained unmatched. The CDR3 sequence is 13 residues long. The CDR3 sequence is CASSKGPGGEQFF. The CDR3 nucleotides read TGTGCCAGCAGTAAGGGCCCGGGGGGGGAGCAGTTCTTC. Variable domain in full (rest from reference TRBV7-7 and TRBJ2-1): GAGVSQSPRYKVTKRGQDVTLRCDPISSHATLYWYQQALGQGPEFLTYFNYEAQPDKSGLPSDRFSAERPEGSISTLTIQRTEQRDSAMYRCASSKGPGGEQFFGPGTRLTVL.

Comment on this clonotype: The junction and the germline gene differ at one end; a read error may be behind it. The chain recombines TRBV6-5 with TRBJ1-2; possibly TRBD1 for D (6 bases). The CDR3 contains 13 residues. Germline assignment: CDR1 MNHEY and CDR2 SVGAGI. The CDR3 DNA follows: TGTGCCAGCGGTCCTACAGGGCGCTATGGCCACACCTTC. It codes for CASGPTGRYGHTF.

There are a few counts of this clonotype. V is TRBV20-1 and J is TRBJ2-1; D remains unclear. This CDR3 is built from 14 residues. V lost 5 bases to trimming and J lost 0 bases, with 11 bases between them. Germline values: CDR1 DFQATT, CDR2 SNEGSKA (reference sequence). The chain's CDR3 is CSAALQSSYNEQFF. The CDR3 DNA follows: TGCAGTGCTGCCCTCCAGAGCTCCTACAATGAGCAGTTCTTC.